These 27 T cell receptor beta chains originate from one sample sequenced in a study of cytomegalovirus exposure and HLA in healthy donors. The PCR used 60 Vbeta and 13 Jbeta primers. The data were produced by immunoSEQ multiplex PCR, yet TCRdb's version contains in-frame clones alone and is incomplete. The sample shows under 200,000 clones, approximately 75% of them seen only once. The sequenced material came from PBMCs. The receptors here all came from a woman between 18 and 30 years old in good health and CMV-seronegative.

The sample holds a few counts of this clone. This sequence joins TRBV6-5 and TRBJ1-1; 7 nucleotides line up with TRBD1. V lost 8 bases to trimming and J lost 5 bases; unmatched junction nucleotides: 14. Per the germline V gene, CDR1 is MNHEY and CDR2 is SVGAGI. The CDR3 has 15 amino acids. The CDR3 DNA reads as TGTGCCAGCCTACCCGACCGACAGGGATTTACTGAAGCTTTCTTT. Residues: CASLPDRQGFTEAFF.

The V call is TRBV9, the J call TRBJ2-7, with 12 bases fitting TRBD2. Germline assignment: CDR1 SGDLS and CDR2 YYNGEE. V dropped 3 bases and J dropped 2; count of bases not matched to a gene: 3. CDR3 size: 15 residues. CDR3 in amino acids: CASSASSGGAYEQYF. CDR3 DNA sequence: TGTGCCAGCAGCGCGTCTAGCGGGGGGGCCTACGAGCAGTACTTC.

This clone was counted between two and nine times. The CDR3 loop is CASSKGQGLPYEQYF. CDR3 DNA: TGTGCCAGTAGTAAGGGGCAGGGGCTCCCCTACGAGCAGTACTTC. This sequence joins TRBV19 and TRBJ2-7; possible D gene TRBD1, 6 bases. The CDR3 runs 15 residues. Trimming stripped 4 bases from V and 2 bases from J, with 15 bases between. CDR1 is LNHDA, CDR2 SQIVND, per germline (reference sequence).

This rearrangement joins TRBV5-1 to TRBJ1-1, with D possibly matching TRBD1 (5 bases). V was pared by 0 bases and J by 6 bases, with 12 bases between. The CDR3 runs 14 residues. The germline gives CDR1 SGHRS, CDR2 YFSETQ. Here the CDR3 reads CASSLVGGEAEAFF. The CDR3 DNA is TGCGCCAGCAGCTTGGTGGGGGGGGAGGCTGAAGCTTTCTTT.

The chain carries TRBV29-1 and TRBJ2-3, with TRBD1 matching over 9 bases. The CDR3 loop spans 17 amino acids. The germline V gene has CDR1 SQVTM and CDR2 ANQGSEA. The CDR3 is CGTPPWDRDRSTDTQYF. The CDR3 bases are TGCGGCACCCCTCCATGGGACAGGGATCGGAGCACAGATACGCAGTATTTT.

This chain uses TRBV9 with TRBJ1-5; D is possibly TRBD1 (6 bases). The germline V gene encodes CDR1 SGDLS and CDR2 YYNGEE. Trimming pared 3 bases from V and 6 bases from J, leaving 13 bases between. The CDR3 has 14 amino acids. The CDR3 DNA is TGTGCCAGCAGCGCTCGAGGGGGTGGTCAGCCCCAGCATTTT. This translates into CASSARGGGQPQHF. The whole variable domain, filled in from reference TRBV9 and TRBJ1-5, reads DSGVTQTPKHLITATGQRVTLRCSPRSGDLSVYWYQQSLDQGLQFLIQYYNGEERAKGNILERFSAQQFPDLHSELNLSSLELGDSALYFCASSARGGGQPQHFGDGTRLSIL.

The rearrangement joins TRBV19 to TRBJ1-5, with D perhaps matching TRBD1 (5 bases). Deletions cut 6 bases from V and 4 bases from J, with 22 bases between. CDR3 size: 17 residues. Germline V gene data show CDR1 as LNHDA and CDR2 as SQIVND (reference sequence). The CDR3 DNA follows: TGTGCCAGTAGCTATCAGCGGGGGAAGTCGGAGAATCAGCCCCAGCATTTT. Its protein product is CASSYQRGKSENQPQHF. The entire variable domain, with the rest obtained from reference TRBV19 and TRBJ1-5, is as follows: DGGITQSPKYLFRKEGQNVTLSCEQNLNHDAMYWYRQDPGQGLRLIYYSQIVNDFQKGDIAEGYSVSREKKESFPLTVTSAQKNPTAFYLCASSYQRGKSENQPQHFGDGTRLSIL.

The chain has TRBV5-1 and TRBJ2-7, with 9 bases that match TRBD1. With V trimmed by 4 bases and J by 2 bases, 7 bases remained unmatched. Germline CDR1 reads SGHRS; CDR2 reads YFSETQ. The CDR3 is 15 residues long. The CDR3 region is CASSPGTGYTYEQYF. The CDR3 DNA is TGCGCCAGCAGCCCTGGGACAGGGTACACCTACGAGCAGTACTTC.

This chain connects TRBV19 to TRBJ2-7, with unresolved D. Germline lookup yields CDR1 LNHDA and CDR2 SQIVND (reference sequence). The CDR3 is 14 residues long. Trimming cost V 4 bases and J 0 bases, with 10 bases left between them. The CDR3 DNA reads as TGTGCCAGTAGTACAACAGTGAACTCCTACGAGCAGTACTTC. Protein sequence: CASSTTVNSYEQYF.

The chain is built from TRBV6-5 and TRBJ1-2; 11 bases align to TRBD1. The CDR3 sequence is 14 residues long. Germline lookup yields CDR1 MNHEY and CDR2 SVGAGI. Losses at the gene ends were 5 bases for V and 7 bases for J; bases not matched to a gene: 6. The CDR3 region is CASSEGQGAGGYTF. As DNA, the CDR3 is TGTGCCAGCAGTGAAGGACAGGGGGCAGGTGGCTACACCTTC.

The CDR3 bases are TGTGCCAGCAGTTTTCGGGGGATAAAAGCAGATACGCAGTATTTT. Encoded protein: CASSFRGIKADTQYF. V usage is TRBV28 and J usage is TRBJ2-3; weak D call: TRBD2 (6 bases). The V and J ends lost 3 bases and 4 bases respectively, with 14 bases between them. CDR1 is MDHEN and CDR2 is SYDVKM in the germline V gene. The CDR3 is made up of 15 amino acids.

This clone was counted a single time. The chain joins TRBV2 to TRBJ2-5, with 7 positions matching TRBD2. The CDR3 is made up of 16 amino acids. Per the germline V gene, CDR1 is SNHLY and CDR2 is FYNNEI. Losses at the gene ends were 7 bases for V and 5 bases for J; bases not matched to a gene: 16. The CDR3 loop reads CASMGLLATVSETQYF. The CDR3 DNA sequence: TGTGCCAGCATGGGCCTACTAGCGACAGTTAGCGAGACCCAGTACTTC. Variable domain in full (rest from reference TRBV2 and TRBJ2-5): EPEVTQTPSHQVTQMGQEVILRCVPISNHLYFYWYRQILGQKVEFLVSFYNNEISEKSEIFDDQFSVERPDGSNFTLKIRSTKLEDSAMYFCASMGLLATVSETQYFGPGTRLLVL.

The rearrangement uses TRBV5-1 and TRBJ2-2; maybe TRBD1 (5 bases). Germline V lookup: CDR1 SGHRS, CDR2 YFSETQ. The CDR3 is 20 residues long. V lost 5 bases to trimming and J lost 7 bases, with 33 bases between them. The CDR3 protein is CASRLFPPAVGPSQGGELFF. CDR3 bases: TGCGCCAGCAGACTTTTCCCCCCCGCGGTTGGGCCCTCTCAGGGCGGGGAGCTGTTTTTT.

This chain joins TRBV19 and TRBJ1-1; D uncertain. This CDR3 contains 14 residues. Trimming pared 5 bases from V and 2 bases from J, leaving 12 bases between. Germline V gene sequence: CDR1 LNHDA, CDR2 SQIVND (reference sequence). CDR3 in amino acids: CASSWQAINTEAFF. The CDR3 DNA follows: TGTGCCAGTAGTTGGCAGGCGATTAACACTGAAGCTTTCTTT.

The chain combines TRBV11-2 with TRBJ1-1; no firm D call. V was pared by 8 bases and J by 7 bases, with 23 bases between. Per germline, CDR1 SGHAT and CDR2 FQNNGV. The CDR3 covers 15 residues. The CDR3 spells CASGRSGILYREAFF. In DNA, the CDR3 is TGTGCCAGCGGGAGGTCCGGGATCCTCTATCGTGAAGCTTTCTTT.

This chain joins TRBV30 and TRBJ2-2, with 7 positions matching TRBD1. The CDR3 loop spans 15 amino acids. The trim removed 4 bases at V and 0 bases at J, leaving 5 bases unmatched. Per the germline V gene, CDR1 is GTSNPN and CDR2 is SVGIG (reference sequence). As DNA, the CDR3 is TGTGCCTGGAAACAGGGGCGCGCGAACACCGGGGAGCTGTTTTTT. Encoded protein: CAWKQGRANTGELFF.

The chain's CDR3 is CATSSSTVAGGRSETQYF. CDR3 sequence (DNA): TGTGCCACCAGCAGTTCCACTGTAGCGGGGGGGCGGTCGGAGACCCAGTACTTC. This rearrangement joins TRBV15 to TRBJ2-5; 11 nucleotides match TRBD2. The CDR3 has 18 residues. CDR1 is LNHNV, CDR2 YYDKDF, per germline (reference sequence). The J segment lost 5 bases and the V segment lost 3 bases, leaving 14 bases of the junction unmatched.

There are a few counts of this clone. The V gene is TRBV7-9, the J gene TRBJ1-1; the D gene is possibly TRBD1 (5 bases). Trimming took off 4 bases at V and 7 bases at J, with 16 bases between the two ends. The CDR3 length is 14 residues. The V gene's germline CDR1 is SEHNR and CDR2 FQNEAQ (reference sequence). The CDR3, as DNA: TGTGCCAGCAGCTCCGACAATAAACAGGTTGAAGCTTTCTTT. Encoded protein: CASSSDNKQVEAFF. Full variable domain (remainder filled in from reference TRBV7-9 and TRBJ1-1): DTGVSQNPRHKITKRGQNVTFRCDPISEHNRLYWYRQTLGQGPEFLTYFQNEAQLEKSRLLSDRFSAERPKGSFSTLEIQRTEQGDSAMYLCASSSDNKQVEAFFGQGTRLTVV.

CDR3 nucleotide sequence: TGTGCCAGTAGTACCCTCGACAGACCCAATCAGCCCCAGCATTTT. Amino acid sequence: CASSTLDRPNQPQHF. The chain uses TRBV19 and TRBJ1-5; the D gene is possibly TRBD1 (5 bases). The germline gives CDR1 LNHDA, CDR2 SQIVND (reference sequence). This CDR3 contains 15 residues. V was shortened by 4 bases and J by 3 bases, with 13 bases between the two germline ends.

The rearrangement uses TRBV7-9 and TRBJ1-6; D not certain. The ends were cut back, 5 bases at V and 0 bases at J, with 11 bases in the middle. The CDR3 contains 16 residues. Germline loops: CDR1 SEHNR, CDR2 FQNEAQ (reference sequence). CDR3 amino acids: CASSASGSSYNSPLHF. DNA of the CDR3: TGTGCCAGCAGCGCCAGCGGGAGCTCCTATAATTCACCCCTCCACTTT.

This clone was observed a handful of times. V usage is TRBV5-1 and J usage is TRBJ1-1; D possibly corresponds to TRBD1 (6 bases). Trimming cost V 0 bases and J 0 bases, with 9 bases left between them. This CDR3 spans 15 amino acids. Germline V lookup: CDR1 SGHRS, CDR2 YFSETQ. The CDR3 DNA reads TGCGCCAGCAGCTTGGGGGGACAACTGAACACTGAAGCTTTCTTT. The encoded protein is CASSLGGQLNTEAFF.

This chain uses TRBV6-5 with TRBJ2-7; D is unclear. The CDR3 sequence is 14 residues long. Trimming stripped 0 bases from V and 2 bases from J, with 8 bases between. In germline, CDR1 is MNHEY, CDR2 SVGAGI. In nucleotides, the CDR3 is TGTGCCAGCAGTTACTCCGGGTTTACCTACGAGCAGTACTTC. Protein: CASSYSGFTYEQYF.

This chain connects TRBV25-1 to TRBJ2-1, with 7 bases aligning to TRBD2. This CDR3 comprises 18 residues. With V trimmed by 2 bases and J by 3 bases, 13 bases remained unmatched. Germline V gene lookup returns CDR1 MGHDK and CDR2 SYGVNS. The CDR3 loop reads CASSEGGEAPVNYNEQFF. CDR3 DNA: TGTGCCAGCAGTGAAGGGGGGGAGGCGCCGGTTAACTACAATGAGCAGTTCTTC. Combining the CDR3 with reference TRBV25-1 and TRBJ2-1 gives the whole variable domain EADIYQTPRYLVIGTGKKITLECSQTMGHDKMYWYQQDPGMELHLIHYSYGVNSTEKGDLSSESTVSRIRTEHFPLTLESARPSHTSQYLCASSEGGEAPVNYNEQFFGPGTRLTVL.

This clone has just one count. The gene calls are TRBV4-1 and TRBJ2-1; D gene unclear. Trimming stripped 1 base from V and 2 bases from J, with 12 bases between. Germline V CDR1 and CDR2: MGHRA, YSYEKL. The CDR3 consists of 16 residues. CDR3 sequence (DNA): TGCGCCAGCAGCCAAGTAGTGCCTTTGGCCTACAATGAGCAGTTCTTC. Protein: CASSQVVPLAYNEQFF.

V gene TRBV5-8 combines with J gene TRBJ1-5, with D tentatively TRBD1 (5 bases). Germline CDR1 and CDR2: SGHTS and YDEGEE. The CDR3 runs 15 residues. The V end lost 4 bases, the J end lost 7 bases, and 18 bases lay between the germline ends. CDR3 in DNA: TGTGCCAGCAGCCCAGGGTCAGGGATAGGCCAGCCCCAGCATTTT. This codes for CASSPGSGIGQPQHF. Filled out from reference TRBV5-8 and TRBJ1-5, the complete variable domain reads EAGVTQSPTHLIKTRGQQATLRCSPISGHTSVYWYQQALGLGLQFLLWYDEGEERNRGNFPPRFSGRQFPNYSSELNVNALELEDSALYLCASSPGSGIGQPQHFGDGTRLSIL.

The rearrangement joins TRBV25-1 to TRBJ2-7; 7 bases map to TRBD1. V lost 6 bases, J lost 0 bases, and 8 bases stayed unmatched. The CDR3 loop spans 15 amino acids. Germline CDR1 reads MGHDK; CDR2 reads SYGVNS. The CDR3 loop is CASSRTGTSSYEQYF. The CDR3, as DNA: TGTGCCAGCAGCCGGACAGGAACTTCCTCCTACGAGCAGTACTTC.

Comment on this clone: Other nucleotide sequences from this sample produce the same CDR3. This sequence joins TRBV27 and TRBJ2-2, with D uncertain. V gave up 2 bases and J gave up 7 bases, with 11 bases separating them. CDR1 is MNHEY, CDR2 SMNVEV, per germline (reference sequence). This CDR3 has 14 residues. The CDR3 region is CASSLRAGGGELFF. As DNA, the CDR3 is TGTGCCAGCAGTTTAAGAGCCGGTGGCGGGGAGCTGTTTTTT.